This T cell receptor beta chain originates from a study of neurological immune-mediated disorders. The group of healthy controls was made up of people who were blood bank volunteers in Maryland, USA. The cDNA was generated by 5'RACE with 10-nucleotide random UMIs. Using its own MiXCR run on the 5' RACE reads, TCRdb lists one record per CDR3 protein. The table has tens of thousands of distinct CDR3 sequences, over 6% seen once. Study observations and caveats: Expanded clones shared no identical CDR3 amino acid sequences across subjects, which suggested private TCR-beta repertoires in all groups.

Many counts were recorded for this clonotype. Its antigen is still unknown. The sequence came from a woman aged 40 to 50 in good health. Material: CD4+ T cells from blood.

The CDR3 DNA is TGTGCCAGCAGCTTTTCGGAGACCCAGTACTTC. This sequence encodes CASSFSETQYF. The chain recombines TRBV7-2 with TRBJ2-5; D not resolved. Trimming shortened V by 3 bases and J by 5 bases, and 4 bases separated the two germline ends. CDR1 and CDR2 from the germline V gene are SGHTA and FQGNSA. CDR3 length: 11 residues.